This TCR beta chain was identified during a study of CD8+ T cells in alopecia areata. Overall study: Patients in the study were on tofacitinib for 6 to 18 months, then off it for 6 months.

Points on this clone: Its antigen is unidentified.

RNA was isolated and reverse transcribed to cDNA, the sequencing template. The protocol was immunoSEQ multiplex PCR, while the TCRdb copy is restricted to in-frame clones and leaves out a portion. The sample records about 120,000 clones, 50% to 75% being singletons. Treatment specified: oral pan-JAK inhibitor, 5-10 mg twice daily. Study-level findings and limits: A great number of expanded lesional clones endured in scalp and blood during tofacitinib. Any link of baseline CD8+ expansion to response, resting on one nonresponder, remains uncertain. For lesional scalp, especially alopecia totalis/universalis, clonality was higher than in normal scalp.

The CDR3 is 12 residues long. Trimming pared 2 bases from V and 7 bases from J, leaving 9 bases between. Germline V lookup: CDR1 SQVTM, CDR2 ANQGSEA. Here the sequenced sample was CD8+ T cells sorted from blood, taken at week 4, from a patient treated with tofacitinib. This TCR was recovered from a human donor with alopecia areata. The chain has TRBV29-1 and TRBJ2-1; D unresolved. The DNA for the CDR3 is TGCAGCGTTGAAACGCTTCCGAATGAGCAGTTCTTC. The encoded protein is CSVETLPNEQFF.